The 16 T cell receptor beta chains listed next were all sequenced from one sample in a study of blood T cell repertoires in COVID-19. The protocol was immunoSEQ multiplex PCR, while the TCRdb copy is restricted to in-frame clones and leaves out a portion. The sample shows about 90,000 clones, around 90% of them seen only once. The sample was peripheral blood. These receptors all come from a woman aged 70 to 79 with acute or convalescent COVID-19.

The chain has TRBV18 and TRBJ1-1; D gene uncertain. V was pared by 4 bases and J by 3 bases, with 9 bases between. Germline lookup yields CDR1 KGHSH and CDR2 LQKENI. This CDR3 has 13 residues. The CDR3 loop reads CASSLRLDTEAFF. CDR3 sequence (DNA): TGTGCCAGCTCACTGAGGTTGGACACTGAAGCTTTCTTT.

The chain has TRBV3-1 (or the pseudogene TRBV3-2) and TRBJ1-6, with D tentatively TRBD1 (6 bases). CDR1 is LGHDT and CDR2 is YNNKEL in the germline V gene (reference sequence). The CDR3 has 16 amino acids. Trimming shortened V by 0 bases and J by 8 bases, and 14 bases separated the two germline ends. The CDR3 spells CASSQENRGGDSPLHF. CDR3 nucleotide sequence: TGTGCCAGCAGCCAAGAGAATAGAGGGGGAGATTCACCCCTCCACTTT.

The chain recombines TRBV10-3 with TRBJ1-6; 8 positions agree with TRBD1. CDR1 is ENHRY and CDR2 is SYGVKD in the germline V gene. V was clipped by 2 bases and J by 0 bases; unmatched bases: 3. The CDR3 totals 17 residues. In nucleotides, the CDR3 is TGTGCCATCAGTGAGGGACAGGGCCTCTCCTATAATTCACCCCTCCACTTT. The encoded protein is CAISEGQGLSYNSPLHF.

The rearrangement joins TRBV2 to TRBJ2-1; D might be TRBD1 (6 bases). This CDR3 is 17 amino acids long. CDR1 is SNHLY and CDR2 is FYNNEI in the germline V gene. V was cut by 6 bases and J by 4 bases, with 22 bases left in between. In DNA form, the CDR3 reads TGTGCCAGCAGCACGACAGGTACGGTGCGATTGTACAATGAGCAGTTCTTC. Its translation: CASSTTGTVRLYNEQFF.

The J gene is TRBJ2-1, the V gene TRBV5-1, with 13 bases that match TRBD2. CDR1 is SGHRS, CDR2 YFSETQ, per germline. Trimming took 0 bases from V and 7 from J; bases not matched to a gene: 4. This CDR3 has 16 amino acids. In DNA, the CDR3 is TGCGCCAGCAGCTTGGTACTAGCGGGGGGGTCAAATGAGCAGTTCTTC. Amino acid sequence: CASSLVLAGGSNEQFF.

The chain combines TRBV11-2 with TRBJ2-5, with 10 bases that match TRBD1. Looked up from germline, CDR1 is SGHAT and CDR2 is FQNNGV. The V and J ends lost 0 bases and 6 bases, in that order; junction bases with no gene match: 4. The CDR3 has 15 residues. This CDR3 reads CASSLDLGQGQTQYF. The CDR3 DNA sequence: TGTGCCAGCAGCTTAGATCTGGGACAGGGGCAGACCCAGTACTTC.

The chain links TRBV30 to TRBJ1-6, with D possibly being TRBD1 (5 bases). This CDR3 is built from 16 residues. V shed 0 bases and J shed 7 bases, with 16 bases lying between them. Looked up from germline, CDR1 is GTSNPN and CDR2 is SVGIG (reference sequence). Here the CDR3 reads CAWSVGWAGRNSPLHF. As DNA, the CDR3 is TGTGCCTGGAGTGTAGGGTGGGCAGGGCGAAATTCACCCCTCCACTTT.

The gene calls are TRBV27 and TRBJ2-7, with TRBD2 matching over 8 bases. Germline assignment: CDR1 MNHEY and CDR2 SMNVEV (reference sequence). The CDR3 sequence is 16 residues long. The junction had 12 bases not matched to a gene; V was cut back by 6 bases and J by 2 bases. The chain's CDR3 is CASSRRGIAGTYEQYF. The CDR3 DNA reads as TGTGCCAGCAGCCGAAGAGGGATAGCGGGGACCTACGAGCAGTACTTC.

In the case of this clone: Other DNA sequences within the sample encode an identical CDR3. The chain links TRBV28 to TRBJ2-7; tentatively, D is TRBD1 (5 bases). CDR3 length: 14 residues. Between the trimmed V and J ends, which lost 3 bases and 2 bases, there was a span of 11 bases. Germline CDR1 MDHEN, CDR2 SYDVKM. This chain's CDR3 is CASSLSGRAYEQYV. The CDR3, as DNA: TGTGCCAGCAGTTTGTCAGGGCGCGCCTACGAGCAGTACGTC.

CDR3 sequence: CASSGTGTGVETQYF. CDR3 in DNA: TGCGCCAGCAGCGGAACCGGGACAGGGGTTGAGACCCAGTACTTC. The rearrangement joins TRBV5-1 to TRBJ2-5, with 10 nucleotides matching TRBD1. J gave up 5 bases and V 4 bases, and 8 bases lay outside the gene matches. The CDR3 is 15 amino acids. Per the germline V gene, CDR1 is SGHRS and CDR2 is YFSETQ.

This sequence joins TRBV28 and TRBJ1-4, with D possibly being TRBD1 (5 bases). In germline, CDR1 is MDHEN, CDR2 SYDVKM. This CDR3 contains 16 residues. V shed 5 bases and J shed 5 bases, with 18 bases lying between them. CDR3: CASSIPLAGGNEKLFF. CDR3 coding DNA: TGTGCCAGCAGTATCCCATTGGCGGGGGGGAATGAAAAACTGTTTTTT.

This sequence joins TRBV5-1 and TRBJ1-5; 8 bases are shared with TRBD1. Trimming at V came to 3 bases and at J to 1 base, leaving 6 bases not matched to a gene. This CDR3 region has 16 residues. Germline CDR1 and CDR2: SGHRS and YFSETQ. CDR3: CASSWGTGGSNQPQHF. The DNA of the CDR3 is TGCGCCAGCAGCTGGGGGACAGGAGGAAGCAATCAGCCCCAGCATTTT.

The rearrangement uses TRBV9 and TRBJ2-5, with D hard to call. This CDR3 contains 13 residues. V lost 1 base, J lost 2 bases, and 6 bases lay in between. Looked up from germline, CDR1 is SGDLS and CDR2 is YYNGEE. The CDR3 nucleotides are TGTGCCAGCAGCGTATTCGGGCAAGAGACCCAGTACTTC. Translated, it gives CASSVFGQETQYF.

The chain joins TRBV28 to TRBJ2-3; D call uncertain. V lost 2 bases and J 0 bases, leaving 3 bases between the germline ends. The germline gives CDR1 MDHEN, CDR2 SYDVKM. This CDR3 has 13 residues. The CDR3 sequence: CASSLGSTDTQYF. The CDR3, as DNA: TGTGCCAGCAGTTTAGGCAGCACAGATACGCAGTATTTT.

The chain employs TRBV23-1 and TRBJ1-2, with a weak D call TRBD1 (5 bases). TRBV23-1 has ORF status, its function being uncertain. V was pared by 3 bases and J by 12 bases, with 8 bases between. The CDR3 totals 10 residues. The CDR3 region has the DNA TGCGCCAGCAGTCATAAGGGGCACACCTTC. Its protein product is CASSHKGHTF.

The chain uses TRBV19 and TRBJ2-7, with D possibly TRBD2 on 5 matching bases. This CDR3 is built from 16 residues. Germline values: CDR1 LNHDA, CDR2 SQIVND (reference sequence). Deletions cut 4 bases from V and 0 bases from J, with 16 bases between. The CDR3 loop reads CASSRTPGSNSYEQYF. In DNA, the CDR3 is TGTGCCAGTAGTAGGACTCCGGGCTCCAACTCCTACGAGCAGTACTTC.